Here is one T cell receptor (beta chain) with its context. Antigen: not known. From blood CD8+ and CD4+ T cells, TCR beta sequences were generated. Healthy donors formed controls matched for age and sex. The RNA input was 0.5 to 1 ug, and it was reverse transcribed with random hexamers. Amplification of TCR beta CDR3 used immunoSEQ multiplex PCR across 54 Vbeta and 13 Jbeta. MiXCR, applied by TCRdb to the immunoSEQ multiplex PCR reads, yields one record per CDR3 protein. This table holds about 80,000 distinct CDR3 sequences, over 90% found once. The data are from a study of CD8 T cells in Susac syndrome. Findings and caveats of the study: The study admitted that it had a relatively small number of individuals in its TCR sequencing and HLA analysis.

The CDR3 totals 11 residues. The germline gives CDR1 MNHEY, CDR2 SVGAGI. V was clipped by 7 bases and J by 5 bases, with 8 bases between them. V gene TRBV6-5 combines with J gene TRBJ2-5; D remains unclear. This sequence originates from a human donor in good health. The material sequenced was CD8+ T cells from PBMCs. The CDR3 DNA follows: TGTGCCAGCATGGTCGGCGAGACCCAGTACTTC. Residues: CASMVGETQYF.